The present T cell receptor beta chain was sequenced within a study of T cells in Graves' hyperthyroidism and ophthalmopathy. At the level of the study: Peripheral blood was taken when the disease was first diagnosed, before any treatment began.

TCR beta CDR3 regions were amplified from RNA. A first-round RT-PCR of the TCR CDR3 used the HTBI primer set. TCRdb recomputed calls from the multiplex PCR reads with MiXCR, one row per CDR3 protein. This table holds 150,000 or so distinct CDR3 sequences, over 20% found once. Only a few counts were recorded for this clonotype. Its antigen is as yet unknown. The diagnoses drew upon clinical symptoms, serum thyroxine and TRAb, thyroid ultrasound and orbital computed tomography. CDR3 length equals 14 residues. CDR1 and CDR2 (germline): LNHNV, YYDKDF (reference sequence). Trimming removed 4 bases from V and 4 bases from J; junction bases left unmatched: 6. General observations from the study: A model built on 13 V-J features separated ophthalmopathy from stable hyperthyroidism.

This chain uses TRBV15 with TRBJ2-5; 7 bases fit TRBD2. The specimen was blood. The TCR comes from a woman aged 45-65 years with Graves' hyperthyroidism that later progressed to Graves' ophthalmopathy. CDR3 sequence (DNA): TGTGCCACCAGCATGGGGGGGTCCCGAGAGACCCAGTACTTC. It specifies CATSMGGSRETQYF.